Listed here are 9 T cell receptor beta chains from one sample, sequenced in a study of regulatory T cells in long-lasting Graves disease listed by TCRdb under 2021. The label giving this sample's time point can be read as: persistent/refractory GD, antithyroid drugs over 5 years with positive TRAb. RNA was extracted from PBMCs in TRIzol for both TCR sequencing and RNA sequencing. Library method: multiplex PCR. TCRdb names Illumina HiSeq 4000 as the instrument used. TCR beta libraries were built with iRepertoire HTBI primers and Arm-PCR amplification of CDR3 regions. Through fastp at Q25 and MiXCR, TCRdb rebuilt clones from the public reads, retaining in-frame beta chains. Rows are unified per CDR3 protein, each entry keeping the most common DNA and genes. The sample table records a few hundred thousand distinct CDR3 sequences; around 24% of these occur just once. The ten most abundant clones make up roughly 28% of the sample.

Sequencing used peripheral blood mononuclear cells (PBMCs), obtained when the disease was refractory, from a patient treated with antithyroid drugs. All receptors come from a female donor with Graves disease.

The chain combines TRBV12-3 or TRBV12-4 with TRBJ2-2; D call uncertain. This CDR3 region has 14 residues. V was pared by 5 bases and J by 6 bases, with 13 bases between. The CDR3 DNA is TGTGCCAGCAGTCCTGGGGTAGCCTCCGGGGAGCTGTTTTTT. Protein: CASSPGVASGELFF.

This clonotype was recorded many times. V usage is TRBV11-1 and J usage is TRBJ2-7; 13 bases agree with TRBD2. CDR3 length: 17 residues. Trimming at V came to 1 base and at J to 0 bases, leaving 3 bases not matched to a gene. Germline assignment: CDR1 SGHAT and CDR2 FQDESV (reference sequence). DNA of the CDR3: TGTGCCAGCAGCTTAGAGACTAGCGGGAGGCTCTCCTACGAGCAGTACTTC. Translation gives CASSLETSGRLSYEQYF.

The chain links TRBV6-2 or TRBV6-3 to TRBJ1-3; no definite D call. Deletions cut 5 bases from V and 8 bases from J, with 10 bases between. Germline CDR1 reads MNHEY; CDR2 reads SVGEGT. This CDR3 region has 12 residues. The CDR3 region has the DNA TGTGCCAGCAGTGAACTCGGGGACACCATATATTTT. The encoded protein is CASSELGDTIYF.

The rearrangement links TRBV6-1 to TRBJ1-5; no clear D gene. The CDR3 contains 14 residues. V gave up 6 bases and J gave up 4 bases, with 13 bases separating them. The germline CDR1 and CDR2 sequences are MNHNS and SASEGT. The CDR3 loop is CASSYGVANQPQHF. CDR3 DNA sequence: TGTGCCAGCAGCTACGGGGTAGCAAATCAGCCCCAGCATTTT.

The CDR3 nucleotides are TGTGCCATCCGGGACCTCGCGGGAGGCGGGTACGAGCAGTACTTC. Its protein is CAIRDLAGGGYEQYF. The chain uses TRBV10-3 and TRBJ2-7; 8 nucleotides agree with TRBD2. Germline V gene sequence: CDR1 ENHRY, CDR2 SYGVKD. The CDR3 is 15 residues long. The J segment lost 4 bases and the V segment lost 8 bases, leaving 13 bases of the junction unmatched.

This clonotype was seen a handful of times. The gene calls are TRBV7-2 and TRBJ1-1, with D hard to call. In germline, CDR1 is SGHTA, CDR2 FQGNSA. Trimming left V 5 bases short and J 6 bases short, with 19 bases between. The CDR3 has 15 amino acids. The CDR3 is CASSPSLVGKAEAFF. The CDR3 bases are TGTGCCAGCAGCCCGAGCCTGGTGGGCAAGGCTGAAGCTTTCTTT.

This clonotype was recorded a few times. The rearrangement links TRBV6-2 or TRBV6-3 to TRBJ2-2, with a weak D call TRBD1 (5 bases). This CDR3 is built from 16 residues. Germline V gene sequence: CDR1 MNHEY, CDR2 SVGEGT. Trimming pared 5 bases from V and 3 bases from J, leaving 16 bases between. Written as DNA, the CDR3 is TGTGCCAGCAGTACCGGGTGGCCCAGGGACACCGGGGAGCTGTTTTTT. Translating gives CASSTGWPRDTGELFF.

CDR3 sequence: CASSFRGANFYGYTF. The CDR3 nucleotides read TGTGCCAGCAGCTTCCGGGGCGCAAACTTCTATGGCTACACCTTC. The rearrangement uses TRBV5-6 and TRBJ1-2; tentatively, D is TRBD1 (5 bases). The CDR3 contains 15 residues. Trimming shortened V by 2 bases and J by 4 bases, and 15 bases separated the two germline ends. CDR1 and CDR2 (germline): SGHDT, YYEEEE. Full variable domain (outside the CDR3, taken from reference TRBV5-6 and TRBJ1-2): DAGVTQSPTHLIKTRGQQVTLRCSPKSGHDTVSWYQQALGQGPQFIFQYYEEEERQRGNFPDRFSGHQFPNYSSELNVNALLLGDSALYLCASSFRGANFYGYTFGSGTRLTVV.

The chain links TRBV29-1 to TRBJ2-2, with a possible D match to TRBD2 (5 bases). Germline V gives CDR1 SQVTM, CDR2 ANQGSEA. CDR3 size: 14 residues. V was cut by 7 bases and J by 2 bases, with 14 bases left in between. The CDR3 reads CSGGSGINTGELFF. The CDR3 bases are TGCAGCGGAGGATCGGGGATCAACACCGGGGAGCTGTTTTTT.